This entry describes one T cell receptor (beta chain). Its target is unknown. Caucasian adults living in Nashville, Tennessee, provided all samples. Sequencing was performed with immunoSEQ multiplex PCR; in TCRdb, only in-frame clones are kept and a portion is missing. Of 400,000 or so clones listed, around 96% are singletons. These data come from a study of shared clonotypes between healthy human individuals. Trimming took 2 bases from V and 1 from J, leaving 11 bases between them. This CDR3 has 15 amino acids. Per germline, CDR1 SNHLY and CDR2 FYNNEI. The study, taken as a whole, reports: Though the depth was large, rarefaction showed that sorted-subset sequencing was incomplete.

The specimen sequenced was memory CD8+ T cells sorted from blood. Subset meaning: CD45RO+ cells pooled with CCR7-negative TemRA cells. The clonotype originates from a man aged 25 to 40 in good health. This chain connects TRBV2 to TRBJ2-5, with D tentatively TRBD2 (5 bases). The CDR3 here is CASSEQRTRQETQYF. CDR3 DNA sequence: TGTGCCAGCAGTGAACAGCGGACCCGCCAAGAGACCCAGTACTTC.